The rows below give T cell receptor beta chains drawn from one sample of a study of metastatic and nonmetastatic thyroid tumors. TCRdb reprocessed the PCR reads using MiXCR. The data hold approximately 15,000 clones, with approximately 23% observed a single time. Input material: tumor tissue. The receptors come from a female donor with papillary thyroid cancer or a benign thyroid nodule (not recorded which). Some clones in this sample may be carry-over from other donors' samples. CDR3s include the opening cysteine and the closing phenylalanine or tryptophan. Each record gives: J gene, D gene, V gene, clone size, CDR3 protein, CDR3 DNA. D genes are given only for firm matches. The listing skips clone size in some rows; elsewhere it reads once, few, many or a size class.

TRBJ2-1,NA,TRBV9,many,CASNPSGIAYNEQFF,TGTGCCAGCAACCCTTCAGGGATCGCCTACAATGAGCAGTTCTTC
TRBJ1-1,NA,TRBV5-1,NA,CASTESTGTEAFF,TGCGCCAGCACCGAATCTACAGGCACTGAAGCTTTCTTT
TRBJ2-7,TRBD2,TRBV12-3/TRBV12-4,NA,CASRKGLASSPTYEQYF,TGTGCCAGCAGGAAGGGACTAGCGAGTTCCCCTACCTACGAGCAGTACTTC
TRBJ2-1,NA,TRBV19,many,CASSIPGRGGEQFF,TGTGCCAGTAGTATCCCTGGGAGGGGGGGAGAGCAGTTCTTC
TRBJ2-7,TRBD2,TRBV9,many,CASSVSSAGGTTHEQYF,TGTGCCAGCAGCGTCTCGTCAGCGGGAGGGACCACTCACGAGCAGTACTTC
TRBJ2-6,TRBD1,TRBV6-5,many,CASSPGQEESHRANVLTF,TGTGCCAGCAGCCCGGGACAGGAGGAATCACATCGGGCCAACGTCCTGACTTTC
TRBJ2-7,NA,TRBV2,few,CASTSSSYEQYF,TGTGCCAGCACCTCCAGCTCCTACGAGCAGTACTTC
TRBJ2-3,TRBD2,TRBV12-3/TRBV12-4,few,CASRLAVIDTQYF,TGTGCCAGCAGACTAGCGGTCATAGATACGCAGTATTTT
TRBJ2-1,TRBD2,TRBV20-1,many,CSAHPGLDYNEQFF,TGCAGTGCCCACCCGGGACTAGACTACAATGAGCAGTTCTTC
TRBJ2-3,NA,TRBV18,many,CASSTVTDLSDTQYF,TGTGCCAGCTCAACGGTCACTGATTTGTCAGATACGCAGTATTTT
TRBJ2-7,TRBD2,TRBV5-1,medium-sized,CASSLAGGAYEQYF,TGCGCCAGCAGCTTAGCGGGAGGGGCCTACGAGCAGTACTTC
TRBJ2-3,NA,TRBV29-1,many,CSVEHPTKGTDTQYF,TGCAGCGTTGAACACCCCACTAAGGGCACAGATACGCAGTATTTT
TRBJ2-1,NA,TRBV20-1,many,CSARDPLWLYNEQFF,TGCAGTGCTAGAGACCCACTCTGGCTCTACAATGAGCAGTTCTTC
TRBJ2-3,NA,TRBV28,many,CASTRPGSTDTQYF,TGTGCCAGCACCCGGCCAGGGAGCACAGATACGCAGTATTTT
TRBJ2-5,TRBD1,TRBV11-2,many,CASSQGQKETQYF,TGTGCCAGCAGCCAGGGACAGAAAGAGACCCAGTACTTC
TRBJ2-1,NA,TRBV11-2,many,CASSLTSLGEQFF,TGTGCCAGCTCCCTGACTTCTTTGGGGGAGCAGTTCTTC
TRBJ1-4,TRBD1,TRBV6-1,medium-sized,CASRDPTGGDEKLFF,TGTGCCAGCAGGGACCCGACAGGGGGAGATGAAAAACTGTTTTTT
TRBJ2-6,NA,TRBV6-2/TRBV6-3,NA,CAARSGRGPRSGANVLTF,TGTGCCGCCCGGTCTGGCAGGGGCCCCCGCTCTGGGGCCAACGTCCTGACTTTC
TRBJ2-3,TRBD2,TRBV6-4,medium-sized,CASSDGSGSTDTQYF,TGTGCCAGCAGTGACGGTAGCGGGAGCACAGATACGCAGTATTTT
TRBJ2-3,NA,TRBV24-1,many,CATSDRGSTDTQYF,TGTGCCACCAGTGACCGTGGGAGCACAGATACGCAGTATTTT
TRBJ2-3,NA,TRBV11-2,NA,CASSLDATDTQYF,TGTGCCAGCAGCTTAGACGCCACAGATACGCAGTATTTT
TRBJ2-7,NA,TRBV18,many,CASSQEREQYF,TGTGCCAGCTCACAAGAACGAGAGCAGTACTTC
TRBJ1-5,NA,TRBV30,NA,CAWSGGDGQPQHF,TGTGCCTGGAGTGGGGGGGATGGACAGCCCCAGCATTTT
TRBJ2-5,TRBD1,TRBV27,NA,CASSLRTGRWETQYF,TGTGCCAGCAGCCTTCGGACAGGGCGGTGGGAGACCCAGTACTTC
TRBJ2-3,TRBD2,TRBV3-1,once,CASSQAGGPSDTQYF,TGTGCCAGCAGCCAAGCGGGAGGTCCGTCAGATACGCAGTATTTT
TRBJ1-1,TRBD1,TRBV6-1,few,CASRRGTGDTEAFF,TGTGCCAGCAGACGGGGGACAGGAGACACTGAAGCTTTCTTT
TRBJ1-2,TRBD1,TRBV6-5,few,CASSYSTGRNYGYTF,TGTGCCAGCAGTTACTCGACAGGGCGGAACTATGGCTACACCTTC